This TCR beta chain originates from a study of cytomegalovirus exposure and HLA in healthy donors. Study information: From 190 million or so T cells, an earlier analysis saw 120 million or so unique TCR beta sequences.

Broader study findings: Earlier analysis found most TCR beta V segments productive about 90% or about 30% of the time. HLA restriction was apparent for most CMV-associated TCR beta chains in a later analysis.

Looked up from germline, CDR1 is MNHEY and CDR2 is SVGAGI. After removal of 5 bases from V and 3 bases from J, the junction contained 3 bases not matched to a gene. The CDR3 has 14 residues. This clone was seen more than once but under ten times. The antigen is unknown. PCR was performed using 60 Vbeta and 13 Jbeta primers. The method was immunoSEQ multiplex PCR; TCRdb's version includes in-frame clones alone and lacks a portion of them. The sample shows around 150,000 clones, approximately 10% of them seen only once. The donors gave bone marrow, and they were healthy. The genes are TRBV6-5 and TRBJ2-7; the match to TRBD2 covers 11 bases. This TCR derives from a woman aged 40 to 50 in good health and CMV-seropositive. The sequencing input was PBMCs. The CDR3: CASSPGTSGYEQYF. The CDR3 region has the DNA TGTGCCAGCAGTCCTGGGACTAGCGGCTACGAGCAGTACTTC.